This T cell receptor beta chain is from a study of technical replicates of blood from a few donors. This CDR3 is built from 12 residues. V lost 5 bases to trimming and J lost 5 bases; unmatched junction nucleotides: 5. Germline CDR1 is GTSNPN and CDR2 is SVGIG (reference sequence). The method was immunoSEQ multiplex PCR; TCRdb's version includes in-frame clones alone and lacks a portion of them. The sample shows more than 65,000 clones, approximately 94% of them seen only once. This chain joins TRBV30 and TRBJ1-1; 7 bases agree with TRBD1. The sequenced sample consisted of T cells isolated from PBMCs. This clonotype was sampled from a human donor in good health. In nucleotides, the CDR3 is TGTGCCTGGGGGGACAGCGGGACTGAAGCTTTCTTT. It encodes CAWGDSGTEAFF. Full variable domain (missing parts from reference TRBV30 and TRBJ1-1): SQTIHQWPATLVQPVGSPLSLECTVEGTSNPNLYWYRQAAGRGLQLLFYSVGIGQISSEVPQNLSASRPQDRQFILSSKKLLLSDSGFYLCAWGDSGTEAFFGQGTRLTVV.